The present T cell receptor beta chain was sequenced within a study of T cell responses to AZD1222 COVID-19 vaccine (dated by TCRdb to about 2021). A note on the overall study: AZD1222 recipients with second doses at about 4 weeks or about 12 weeks were pooled, because spike-specific TCR depth and breadth did not differ between schedules. Trial participants were enrolled by age into 18-55, 56-69 and 70-plus year subgroups, with approximately 150, 30 and 60 TCR-sequenced participants respectively. A total of about 240 trial participants underwent TCR sequencing, of whom 207 received two doses of AZD1222 and around 26 received two doses of the MenACWY control vaccine.

To note about this clone: It lacks a known antigen. The sample holds no much larger clone one base away, and base qualities are not on file.

The sample's time point, from its label and the paper: baseline before first vaccination. Vaccinee samples came from UK trials COV001 and COV002, including a single-blind randomized controlled phase 2/3 trial of AZD1222 (ChAdOx1 nCoV-19) in healthy adults. Trial participant PBMC samples were collected at day 0 and day 28 after the second dose for TCRbeta chain sequencing. The CDR3 regions of human TCRbeta chains were subjected to immunosequencing. In the original analysis: TCRs in the repertoires were matched against a reference library of SARS-CoV-2-specific TCRs that had been generated with the MIRA antigen-specificity platform. Breadth was defined as the fraction of unique TCRs that were SARS-CoV-2-associated, and depth was defined as the fraction of total T cells that were SARS-CoV-2-associated. Using the MIRA data, each spike-specific TCR was assigned both to the spike region to which the TCR was reactive and to a CD4 or CD8 class. Log10-transformed breadth and depth values were compared by one-way ANOVA with Sidak's multiple comparisons tests. The table comes from immuneACCESS by way of TCRdb, which keeps in-frame sequences with V and J called. Part of the clones is missing from these tables; in studies checked, under half for an unresolved V gene and the rest for unknown reasons. D and trimming were read from the DNA, whereas the V and J calls and clone size are those reported in that table. This sample gives about 110,000 clones in total; around 90% of them show up just once. Roughly 7.6% of the sample is held by the ten biggest clonotypes.

Findings and caveats that apply to the study as a whole: Reportedly, close to half of the unique spike-specific TCRs recognized epitopes lying outside the regions that are mutated in the B.1.351 and B.1.1.7 variants. Because no day 14 peak-response samples were available, the repertoires could be characterized only after the peak T cell response. Conclusions about previously exposed vaccinees are limited, since just 5 or 6 AZD1222 recipients were seropositive for SARS-CoV-2 at baseline. Participants were mostly white British, with more females than males. The authors suggested clonal diversity may have been underestimated. A significant rise in spike-specific TCR breadth and depth was observed after two AZD1222 doses relative to day 0 and relative to MenACWY recipients. The 56-69-year group was small, and its depth increase did not reach significance, likely because of low power. Vaccine-associated CD4 TCRs spanned the whole spike protein, with dominant responses in regions 160-218 and 743-854.

Taken from cysteine to phenylalanine, the CDR3 has 16 residues. CDR3 DNA only is kept here, 48 bases in frame from base 1. The CDR1 and CDR2 encoded by the germline V gene are SGHAT and FQNNGV. Unmatched junction bases come to 7, with V trimmed by 3 bases and J by 3 bases. The sequence is built from TRBV11-2 and TRBJ1-4, with 7 middle bases fitting TRBD1. The receptor was derived from an adult in good health. The input for sequencing was peripheral blood, taken on day 0 of AZD1222 vaccination. The encoded CDR3 is CASSFPDRVANEKLFF. The DNA sequence follows: TGTGCCAGCAGCTTCCCCGACAGGGTAGCTAATGAAAAACTGTTTTTT. The entire variable domain, with the stretches around the CDR3 drawn from the reference TRBV11-2 and TRBJ1-4 proteins, is EAGVAQSPRYKIIEKRQSVAFWCNPISGHATLYWYQQILGQGPKLLIQFQNNGVVDDSQLPKDRFSAERLKGVDSTLKIQPAKLEDSAVYLCASSFPDRVANEKLFFGSGTQLSVL.